The source of this T cell receptor beta chain is a study of blood T cell repertoires in COVID-19. Original handling: Reference gene primers were amplified, and this amplification served to estimate nucleated cell counts. Clones were read by immunoSEQ multiplex PCR, and TCRdb kept only the in-frame ones, dropping some. For V, J and clone size, that table is used; D and trimming come from the DNA. The table lists roughly 300,000 clones, nearly 90% of them singletons, with under 6% in the top ten. The source is a woman between 25 and 40 years old who had recovered from COVID-19. The sequenced material came from PBMCs or T cells enriched from blood (not recorded which).

CDR3 sequence reads: CASSITGLPDRPQHF. The CDR3 region has the DNA TGTGCCAGTAGCATAACAGGGCTTCCGGACCGGCCCCAGCATTTT. The J gene is TRBJ1-5, the V gene TRBV19; a possible D gene is TRBD1 (6 bases). The length of the CDR3 is 15 residues. In germline, CDR1 is LNHDA, CDR2 SQIVND (reference sequence). V lost 6 bases and J lost 9, with 21 bases in between.